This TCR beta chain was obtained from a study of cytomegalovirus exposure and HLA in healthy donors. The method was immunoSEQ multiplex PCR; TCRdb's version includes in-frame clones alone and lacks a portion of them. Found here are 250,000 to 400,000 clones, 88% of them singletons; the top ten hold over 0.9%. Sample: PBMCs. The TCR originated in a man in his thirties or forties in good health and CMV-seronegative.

The CDR3 DNA reads TGTGCCAGCAGCTCCGGGGGACAGCCCAGGGCAGATACGCAGTATTTT. Its protein is CASSSGGQPRADTQYF. The chain recombines TRBV7-9 with TRBJ2-3, with a possible D match to TRBD1 (7 bases). CDR3 length equals 16 residues. The ends were cut back, 4 bases at V and 4 bases at J, with 18 bases in the middle. Germline CDR1 and CDR2: SEHNR and FQNEAQ (reference sequence). Variable domain in full (rest from reference TRBV7-9 and TRBJ2-3): DTGVSQNPRHKITKRGQNVTFRCDPISEHNRLYWYRQTLGQGPEFLTYFQNEAQLEKSRLLSDRFSAERPKGSFSTLEIQRTEQGDSAMYLCASSSGGQPRADTQYFGPGTRLTVL.